This T cell receptor beta chain was profiled in a study of blood T cell repertoires in COVID-19. About the research overall: From the United States, Italy and Spain came samples of acute and convalescent COVID-19. From T cells, B-cell-depleted T cells, or PBMCs came the material, which was cDNA or gDNA.

CDR1 is MNHEY, CDR2 SVGAGI, per germline. V gave up 9 bases and J gave up 1 base, with 12 bases separating them. This CDR3 is built from 14 residues. TCRdb keeps only in-frame clones here, not all; method: immunoSEQ multiplex PCR. The table shows tens of thousands of clones, with 88% occurring only once. Specimen: peripheral blood. The rearrangement joins TRBV6-5 to TRBJ1-4, with D tentatively TRBD1 (5 bases). The receptor was isolated from a woman over 75 with acute or convalescent COVID-19. Here the CDR3 DNA reads TGTGCCAGTCGAGGGAGGGGAACTAATGAAAAACTGTTTTTT. Its protein product is CASRGRGTNEKLFF.